A single sample gave rise to the 6 T cell receptor beta chains below, sequenced in a study of cytotoxic CD8 clonotypes in ibrutinib-treated CLL. The method was immunoSEQ multiplex PCR; TCRdb's version includes in-frame clones alone and lacks a portion of them. Among approximately 91,000 clones listed, roughly 83% were seen once. The sample here was PBMCs, taken after 12 months of ibrutinib treatment. These TCRs come from a human donor with chronic lymphocytic leukemia.

This rearrangement joins TRBV7-2 to TRBJ1-4, with D possibly TRBD1 on 6 matching bases. The V end was cut by 5 bases, the J end by 7 bases, with 20 bases between. Germline values: CDR1 SGHTA, CDR2 FQGNSA. The CDR3 spans 16 residues. CDR3 in amino acids: CASSASSALGGEKLFF. The CDR3 nucleotides are TGTGCCAGCAGCGCCTCGAGTGCCCTAGGGGGTGAAAAACTGTTTTTT.

A few counts support this clone. The chain uses TRBV7-6 and TRBJ2-7; the match to TRBD2 covers 12 bases. Per the germline V gene, CDR1 is SGHVS and CDR2 is FNYEAQ. The V gene end was trimmed by 1 base and the J gene end by 6 bases; junction bases not matched to a gene: 7. The CDR3 length is 16 residues. CDR3 loop: CASSLGLAGVAAEQYF. CDR3 bases: TGTGCCAGCAGCTTAGGACTAGCGGGAGTGGCTGCCGAGCAGTACTTC. Complete variable domain (other parts from reference TRBV7-6 and TRBJ2-7): GAGVSQSPRYKVTKRGQDVALRCDPISGHVSLYWYRQALGQGPEFLTYFNYEAQQDKSGLPNDRFSAERPEGSISTLTIQRTEQRDSAMYRCASSLGLAGVAAEQYFGPGTRLTVT.

This clone has a handful of counts. The chain uses TRBV4-3 and TRBJ1-2; the match to TRBD1 covers 7 bases. The CDR3 contains 13 residues. The V segment lost 0 bases and the J segment 5 bases; nucleotides outside the gene matches: 0. Germline V gene data show CDR1 as LGHNA and CDR2 as YSLEER. The CDR3 DNA is TGCGCCAGCAGCCAAGAGACAGGGTATGGCTACACCTTC. Amino acid sequence: CASSQETGYGYTF.

The V and J genes are TRBV9 and TRBJ1-5, with D tentatively TRBD1 (5 bases). V was cut by 0 bases and J by 11 bases, with 15 bases left in between. Germline V CDR1 and CDR2: SGDLS, YYNGEE. The CDR3 spans 14 residues. CDR3 region: CASSVESRAEAQHF. CDR3 nucleotides: TGTGCCAGCAGCGTAGAAAGCAGGGCTGAAGCCCAGCATTTT. The whole variable domain, filled in from reference TRBV9 and TRBJ1-5, reads DSGVTQTPKHLITATGQRVTLRCSPRSGDLSVYWYQQSLDQGLQFLIQYYNGEERAKGNILERFSAQQFPDLHSELNLSSLELGDSALYFCASSVESRAEAQHFGDGTRLSIL.

This chain uses TRBV5-6 with TRBJ2-7; D perhaps matches TRBD2 (5 bases). This CDR3 spans 13 amino acids. The germline V gene has CDR1 SGHDT and CDR2 YYEEEE. The V end was cut by 2 bases, the J end by 1 base, with 7 bases between. This chain's CDR3 is CASSFRESYEQYF. The CDR3 DNA reads as TGTGCCAGCAGCTTCCGGGAATCCTACGAGCAGTACTTC. The whole variable domain, filled in from reference TRBV5-6 and TRBJ2-7, reads DAGVTQSPTHLIKTRGQQVTLRCSPKSGHDTVSWYQQALGQGPQFIFQYYEEEERQRGNFPDRFSGHQFPNYSSELNVNALLLGDSALYLCASSFRESYEQYFGPGTRLTVT.

V is TRBV7-3 and J is TRBJ2-5; 9 bases align to TRBD2. The CDR3 loop spans 15 amino acids. Trimming took 5 bases from V and 5 from J; bases not matched to a gene: 9. In germline, CDR1 is SGHTA, CDR2 FQGTGA. The CDR3 region has the DNA TGTGCCAGCAGCCTCACTAGCGGGTTAGGGGAGACCCAGTACTTC. It specifies CASSLTSGLGETQYF.